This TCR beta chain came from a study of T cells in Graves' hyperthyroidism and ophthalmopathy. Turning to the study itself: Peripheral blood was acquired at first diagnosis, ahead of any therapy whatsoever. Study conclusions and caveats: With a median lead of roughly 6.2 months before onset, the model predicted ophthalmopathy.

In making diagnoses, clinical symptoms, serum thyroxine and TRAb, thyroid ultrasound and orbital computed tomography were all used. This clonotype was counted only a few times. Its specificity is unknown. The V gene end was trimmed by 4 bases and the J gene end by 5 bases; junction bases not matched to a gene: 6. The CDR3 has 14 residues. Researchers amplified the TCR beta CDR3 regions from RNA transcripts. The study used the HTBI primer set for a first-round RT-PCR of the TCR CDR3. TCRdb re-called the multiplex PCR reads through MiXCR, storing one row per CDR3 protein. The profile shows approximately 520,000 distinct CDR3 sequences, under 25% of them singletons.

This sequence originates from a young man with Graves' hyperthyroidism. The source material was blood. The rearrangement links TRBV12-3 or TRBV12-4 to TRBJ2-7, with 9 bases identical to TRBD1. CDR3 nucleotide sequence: TGTGCCAGCAGTTCCGGGACAGGGCTGAACGAGCAGTACTTC. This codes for CASSSGTGLNEQYF.